The present TCR beta chain was sequenced within a study of shared T cell receptors in the human thymus. Generated by immunoSEQ multiplex PCR, the TCRdb table keeps only in-frame clones and is missing some. Of 500,000 to 850,000 clones in the sample, over 75% are singletons; the top ten hold about 0.0094%. This CDR3 contains 13 residues. Per the germline V gene, CDR1 is SGDLS and CDR2 is YYNGEE. This sample was shared with a second study, whose subject was human thymus T cells. In that study: Thymic material originated from resections removed in the course of corrective heart surgery. Apparent skewing of V and J gene usage characterized both thymic and blood repertoires. Thymic repertoires overlap heavily among unrelated individuals, related research has reported.

This chain links TRBV9 with TRBJ2-5; the match to TRBD2 covers 7 bases. The tail of the sequence fits TRBJ2-7 better, so the J call may be wrong. Sequenced material: thymocytes. The clonotype was recovered from a boy under two years old with a congenital heart defect. This CDR3 is CASSGTRDYEQYF. Here the CDR3 DNA reads TGTGCCAGCAGCGGGACTAGGGACTACGAGCAGTACTTC.